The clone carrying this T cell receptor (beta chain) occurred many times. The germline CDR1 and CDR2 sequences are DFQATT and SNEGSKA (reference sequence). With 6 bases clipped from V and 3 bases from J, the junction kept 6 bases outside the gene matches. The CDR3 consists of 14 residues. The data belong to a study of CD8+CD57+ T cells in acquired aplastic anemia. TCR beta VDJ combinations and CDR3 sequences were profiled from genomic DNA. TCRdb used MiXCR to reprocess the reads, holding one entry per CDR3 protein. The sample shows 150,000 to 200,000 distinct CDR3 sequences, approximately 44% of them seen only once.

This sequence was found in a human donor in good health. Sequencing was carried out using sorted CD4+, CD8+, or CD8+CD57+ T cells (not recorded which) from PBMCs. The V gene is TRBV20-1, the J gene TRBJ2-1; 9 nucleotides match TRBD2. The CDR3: CSAPASGNYNEQFF. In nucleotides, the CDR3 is TGCAGTGCCCCCGCTAGCGGGAACTACAATGAGCAGTTCTTC.